This T cell receptor (beta chain) originates from a study of T cells after yellow fever vaccination. This clonotype was seen repeatedly, ten times or more. What it recognizes is unknown. Study conclusions and caveats: Overlap between CD4 and CD8 compartments was detected for a small share of clonotypes. Abundant clonotypes from the bulk population could have been carried over as contaminants into FACS-sorted repertoires. A large majority of primary-vaccination clones showed up again after the booster (96% CD4, 88% CD8).

UMIs and a universal primer site were added when TCR cDNA was made by 5'RACE template switching. TCRdb used MiXCR to reprocess the 5' RACE reads, holding one entry per CDR3 protein. The sample lists a few hundred thousand distinct CDR3 sequences; around 4.1% were seen once. The junction had 9 bases not matched to a gene; V was cut back by 3 bases and J by 3 bases. The CDR3 runs to 16 residues. Germline values: CDR1 MNHNS, CDR2 SASEGT. This material consisted of PBMCs, taken 5 days after the yellow fever booster vaccination. This receptor was identified in a man between 18 and 35 years old who received the YFV17D yellow fever vaccine. This sequence joins TRBV6-1 and TRBJ2-7, with 9 bases that match TRBD1. This CDR3 reads CASSDLGSTGGYEQYV. The CDR3 coding sequence is TGTGCCAGCAGTGACCTGGGTTCGACAGGGGGCTACGAGCAGTACGTC.